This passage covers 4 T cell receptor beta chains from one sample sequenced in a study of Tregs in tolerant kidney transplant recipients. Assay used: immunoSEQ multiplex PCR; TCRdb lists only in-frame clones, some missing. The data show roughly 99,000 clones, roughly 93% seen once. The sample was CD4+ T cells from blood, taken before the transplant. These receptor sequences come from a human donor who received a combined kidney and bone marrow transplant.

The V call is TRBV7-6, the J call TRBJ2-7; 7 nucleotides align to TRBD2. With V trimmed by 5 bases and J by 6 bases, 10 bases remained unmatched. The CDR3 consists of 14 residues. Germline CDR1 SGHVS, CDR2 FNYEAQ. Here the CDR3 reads CASSPPGGGLEQYF. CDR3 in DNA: TGTGCCAGCAGCCCTCCCGGCGGGGGTCTCGAGCAGTACTTC.

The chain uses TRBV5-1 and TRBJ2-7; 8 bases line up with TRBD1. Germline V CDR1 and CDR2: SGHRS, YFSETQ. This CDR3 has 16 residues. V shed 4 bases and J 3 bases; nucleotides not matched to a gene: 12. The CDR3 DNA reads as TGCGCCAGCAGCCGTTCCCCGGACAGGGCTTTCTACGAGCAGTACTTC. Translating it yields CASSRSPDRAFYEQYF.

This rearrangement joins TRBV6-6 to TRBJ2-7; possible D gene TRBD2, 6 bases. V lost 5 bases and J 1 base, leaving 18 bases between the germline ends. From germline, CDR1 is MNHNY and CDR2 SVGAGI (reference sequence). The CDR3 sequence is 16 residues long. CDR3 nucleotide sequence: TGTGCCAGCAGTACTACCGCCCTGGGGGGATCCTACGAGCAGTACTTC. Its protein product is CASSTTALGGSYEQYF.

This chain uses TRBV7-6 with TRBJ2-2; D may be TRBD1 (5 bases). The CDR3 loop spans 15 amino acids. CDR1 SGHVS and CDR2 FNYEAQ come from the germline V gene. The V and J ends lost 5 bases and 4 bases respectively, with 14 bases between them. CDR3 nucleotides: TGTGCCAGCAGCGGACGACAGTTTTCCACCGGGGAGCTGTTTTTT. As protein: CASSGRQFSTGELFF.